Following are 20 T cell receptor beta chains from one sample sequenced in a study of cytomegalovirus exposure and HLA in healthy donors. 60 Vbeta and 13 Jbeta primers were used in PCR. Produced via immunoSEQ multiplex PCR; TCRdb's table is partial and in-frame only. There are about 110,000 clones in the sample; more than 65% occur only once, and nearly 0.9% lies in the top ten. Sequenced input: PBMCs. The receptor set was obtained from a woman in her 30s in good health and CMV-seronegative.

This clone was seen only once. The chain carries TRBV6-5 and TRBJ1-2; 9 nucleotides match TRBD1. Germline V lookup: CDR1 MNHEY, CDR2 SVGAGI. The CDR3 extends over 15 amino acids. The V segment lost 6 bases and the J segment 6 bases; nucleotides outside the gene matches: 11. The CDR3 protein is CASSQQPGQGDGYTF. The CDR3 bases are TGTGCCAGCAGCCAACAGCCGGGACAGGGCGATGGCTACACCTTC.

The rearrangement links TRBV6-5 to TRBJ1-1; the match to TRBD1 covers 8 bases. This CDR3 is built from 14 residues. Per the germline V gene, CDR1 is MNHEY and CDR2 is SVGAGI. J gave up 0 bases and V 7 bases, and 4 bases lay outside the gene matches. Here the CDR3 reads CASTRQGLNTEAFF. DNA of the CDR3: TGTGCCAGCACTCGACAGGGGCTGAACACTGAAGCTTTCTTT.

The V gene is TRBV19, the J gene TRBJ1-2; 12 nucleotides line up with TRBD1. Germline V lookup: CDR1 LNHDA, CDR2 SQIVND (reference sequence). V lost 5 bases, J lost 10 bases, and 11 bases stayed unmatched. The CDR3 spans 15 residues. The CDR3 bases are TGTGCCAGTAGTTCCCGGGACAGGGGGCGAAATGACTACACCTTC. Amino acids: CASSSRDRGRNDYTF.

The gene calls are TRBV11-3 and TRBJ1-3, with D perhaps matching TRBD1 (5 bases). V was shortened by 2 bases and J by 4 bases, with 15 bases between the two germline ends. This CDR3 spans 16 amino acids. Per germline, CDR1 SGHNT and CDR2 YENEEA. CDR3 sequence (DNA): TGTGCCAGCAGCTTAAGTGGGACTGCCGGGGGAAACACCATATATTTT. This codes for CASSLSGTAGGNTIYF. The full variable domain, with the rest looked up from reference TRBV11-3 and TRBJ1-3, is EAGVVQSPRYKIIEKKQPVAFWCNPISGHNTLYWYLQNLGQGPELLIRYENEEAVDDSQLPKDRFSAERLKGVDSTLKIQPAELGDSAVYLCASSLSGTAGGNTIYFGEGSWLTVV.

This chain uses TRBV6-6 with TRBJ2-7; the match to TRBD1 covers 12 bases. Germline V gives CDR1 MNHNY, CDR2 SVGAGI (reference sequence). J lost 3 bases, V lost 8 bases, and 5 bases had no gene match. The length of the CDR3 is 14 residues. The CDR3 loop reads CASRDRGQVYEQYF. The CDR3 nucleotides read TGTGCCAGCCGGGACAGGGGGCAAGTCTACGAGCAGTACTTC.

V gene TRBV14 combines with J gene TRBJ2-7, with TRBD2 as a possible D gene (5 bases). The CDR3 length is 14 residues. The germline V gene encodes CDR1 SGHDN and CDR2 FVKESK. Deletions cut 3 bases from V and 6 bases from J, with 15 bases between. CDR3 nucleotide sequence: TGTGCCAGCAGCCATGAGGGTATGATCTCCGAGCAGTACTTC. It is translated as CASSHEGMISEQYF.

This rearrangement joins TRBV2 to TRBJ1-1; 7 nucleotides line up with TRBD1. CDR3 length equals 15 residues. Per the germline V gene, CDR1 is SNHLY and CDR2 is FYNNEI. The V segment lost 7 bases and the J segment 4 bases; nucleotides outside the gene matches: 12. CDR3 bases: TGTGCCAGCAATACAGGGCAGGGGGAGGTCACTGAAGCTTTCTTT. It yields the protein CASNTGQGEVTEAFF.

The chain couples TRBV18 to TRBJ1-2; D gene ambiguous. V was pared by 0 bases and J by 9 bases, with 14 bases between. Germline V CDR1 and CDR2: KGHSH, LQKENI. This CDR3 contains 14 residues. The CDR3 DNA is TGTGCCAGCTCACCACCGGCGGGGTCGTCAAGCTACACCTTC. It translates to CASSPPAGSSSYTF.

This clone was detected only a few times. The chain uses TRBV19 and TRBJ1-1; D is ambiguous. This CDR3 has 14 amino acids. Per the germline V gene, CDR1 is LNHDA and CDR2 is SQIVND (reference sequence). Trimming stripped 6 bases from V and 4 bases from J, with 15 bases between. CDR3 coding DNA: TGTGCCAGTAGGCCTGACGTGAGGGTCACTGAAGCTTTCTTT. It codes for CASRPDVRVTEAFF.

CDR3 protein: CASSLQSSSYNEQFF. The CDR3, as DNA: TGCGCCAGCAGCTTACAGAGTTCGTCCTACAATGAGCAGTTCTTC. This chain links TRBV5-1 with TRBJ2-1; no firm D call. The germline V and J ends were trimmed by 2 bases and 1 base, with 10 bases remaining between them. Looked up from germline, CDR1 is SGHRS and CDR2 is YFSETQ. This CDR3 comprises 15 residues.

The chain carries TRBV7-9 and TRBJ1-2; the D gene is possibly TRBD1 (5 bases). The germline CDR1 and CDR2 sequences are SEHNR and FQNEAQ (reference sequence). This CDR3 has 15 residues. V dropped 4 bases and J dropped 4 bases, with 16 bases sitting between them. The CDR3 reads CASSWLDRALYGYTF. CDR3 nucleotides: TGTGCCAGCAGCTGGCTCGACAGAGCCCTCTATGGCTACACCTTC.

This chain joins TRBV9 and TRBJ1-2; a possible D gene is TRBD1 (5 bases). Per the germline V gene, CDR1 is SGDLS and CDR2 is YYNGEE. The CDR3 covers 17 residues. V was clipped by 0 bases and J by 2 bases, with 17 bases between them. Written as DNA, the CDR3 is TGTGCCAGCAGCGTAGCTACAGGTCGCCTCTTAAACTATGGCTACACCTTC. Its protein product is CASSVATGRLLNYGYTF.

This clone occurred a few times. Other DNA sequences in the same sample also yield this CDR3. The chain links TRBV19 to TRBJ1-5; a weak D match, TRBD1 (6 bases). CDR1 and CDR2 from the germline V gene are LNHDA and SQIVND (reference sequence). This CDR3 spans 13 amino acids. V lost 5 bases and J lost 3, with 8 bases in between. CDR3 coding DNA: TGTGCCAGTAGTCGGGACATCAATCAGCCCCAGCATTTT. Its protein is CASSRDINQPQHF.

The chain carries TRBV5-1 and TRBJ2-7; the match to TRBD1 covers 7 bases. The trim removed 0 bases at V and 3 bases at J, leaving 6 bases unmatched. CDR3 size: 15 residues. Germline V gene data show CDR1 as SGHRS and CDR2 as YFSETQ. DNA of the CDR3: TGCGCCAGCAGCTTGGAGGCTCAGGGGGTCTACGAGCAGTACTTC. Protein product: CASSLEAQGVYEQYF.

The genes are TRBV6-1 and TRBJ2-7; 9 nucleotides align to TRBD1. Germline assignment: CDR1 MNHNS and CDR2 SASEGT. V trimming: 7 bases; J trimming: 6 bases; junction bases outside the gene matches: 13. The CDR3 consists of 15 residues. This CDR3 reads CASTLMTGGGREQYF. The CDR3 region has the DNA TGTGCCAGCACCCTGATGACAGGGGGAGGACGCGAGCAGTACTTC.

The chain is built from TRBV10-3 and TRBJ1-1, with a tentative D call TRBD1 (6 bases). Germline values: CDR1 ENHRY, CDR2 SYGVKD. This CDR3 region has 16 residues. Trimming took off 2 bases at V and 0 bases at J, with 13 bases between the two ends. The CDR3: CAISEPGDPMNTEAFF. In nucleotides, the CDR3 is TGTGCCATCAGTGAGCCAGGGGACCCCATGAACACTGAAGCTTTCTTT.

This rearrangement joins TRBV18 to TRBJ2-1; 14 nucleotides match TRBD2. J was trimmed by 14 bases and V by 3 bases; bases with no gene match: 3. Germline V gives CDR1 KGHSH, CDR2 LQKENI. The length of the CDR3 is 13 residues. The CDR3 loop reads CASSPGGLAGEFF. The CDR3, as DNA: TGTGCCAGCTCACCTGGGGGACTAGCGGGAGAGTTCTTC. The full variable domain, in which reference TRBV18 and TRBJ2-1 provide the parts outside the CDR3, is NAGVMQNPRHLVRRRGQEARLRCSPMKGHSHVYWYRQLPEEGLKFMVYLQKENIIDESGMPKERFSAEFPKEGPSILRIQQVVRGDSAAYFCASSPGGLAGEFFGPGTRLTVL.

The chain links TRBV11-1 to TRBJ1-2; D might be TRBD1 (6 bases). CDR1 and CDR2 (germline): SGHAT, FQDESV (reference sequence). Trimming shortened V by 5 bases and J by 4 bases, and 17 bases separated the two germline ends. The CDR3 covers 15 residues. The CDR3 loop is CASSPRGGHGYGYTF. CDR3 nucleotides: TGTGCCAGCAGCCCACGCGGGGGACACGGCTATGGCTACACCTTC.

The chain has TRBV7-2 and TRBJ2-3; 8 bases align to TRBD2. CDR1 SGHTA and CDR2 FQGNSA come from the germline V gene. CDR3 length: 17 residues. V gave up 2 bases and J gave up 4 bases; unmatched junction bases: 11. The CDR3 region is CASSLSPRGGYPDTQYF. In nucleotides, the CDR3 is TGTGCCAGCAGCTTAAGTCCCCGCGGGGGGTACCCAGATACGCAGTATTTT.

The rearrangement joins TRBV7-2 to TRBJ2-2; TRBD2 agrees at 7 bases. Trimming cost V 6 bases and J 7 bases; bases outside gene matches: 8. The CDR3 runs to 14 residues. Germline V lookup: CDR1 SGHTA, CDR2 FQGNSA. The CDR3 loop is CASSYSRGNGELFF. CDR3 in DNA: TGTGCCAGCAGTTATTCGCGGGGGAACGGGGAGCTGTTTTTT.